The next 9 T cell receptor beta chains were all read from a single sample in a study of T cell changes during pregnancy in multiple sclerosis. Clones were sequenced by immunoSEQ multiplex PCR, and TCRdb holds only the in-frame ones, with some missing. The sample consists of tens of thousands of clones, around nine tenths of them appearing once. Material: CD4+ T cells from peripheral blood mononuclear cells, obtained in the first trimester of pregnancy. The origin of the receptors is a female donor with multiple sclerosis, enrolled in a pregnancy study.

CDR3 nucleotide sequence: TGTGCCAGTAGAACCGGACAGTTCTCTGGAAACACCATATATTTT. It translates to CASRTGQFSGNTIYF. The chain joins TRBV19 to TRBJ1-3; a weak D match, TRBD1 (6 bases). Germline V lookup: CDR1 LNHDA, CDR2 SQIVND (reference sequence). Trimming removed 6 bases at V and 0 bases at J, with 12 bases between. The CDR3 spans 15 residues.

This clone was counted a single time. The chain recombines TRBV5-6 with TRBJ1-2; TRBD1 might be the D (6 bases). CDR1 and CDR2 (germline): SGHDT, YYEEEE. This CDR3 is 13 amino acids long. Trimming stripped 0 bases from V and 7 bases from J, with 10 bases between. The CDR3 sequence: CASSLDRARGYTF. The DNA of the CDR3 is TGTGCCAGCAGCTTGGACAGGGCTCGTGGCTACACCTTC.

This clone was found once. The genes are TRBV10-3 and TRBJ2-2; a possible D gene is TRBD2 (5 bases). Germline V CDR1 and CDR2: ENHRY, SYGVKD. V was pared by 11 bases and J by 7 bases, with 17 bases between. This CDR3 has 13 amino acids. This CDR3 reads CAGRDEAGGELFF. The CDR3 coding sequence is TGTGCCGGCCGGGATGAGGCCGGCGGGGAGCTGTTTTTT.

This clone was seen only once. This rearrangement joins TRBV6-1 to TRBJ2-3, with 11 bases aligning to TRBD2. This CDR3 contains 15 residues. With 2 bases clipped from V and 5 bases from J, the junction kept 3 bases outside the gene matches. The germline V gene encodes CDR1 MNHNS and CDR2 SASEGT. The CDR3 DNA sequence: TGTGCCAGCAGTGAATTAGCGGGGGGGTTAGATACGCAGTATTTT. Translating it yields CASSELAGGLDTQYF.

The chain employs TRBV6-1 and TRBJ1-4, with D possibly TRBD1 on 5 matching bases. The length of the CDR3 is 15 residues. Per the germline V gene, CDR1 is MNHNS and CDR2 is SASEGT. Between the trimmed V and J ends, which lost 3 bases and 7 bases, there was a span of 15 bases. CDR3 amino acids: CASSEGTLGSEKLFF. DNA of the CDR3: TGTGCCAGCAGTGAGGGGACTCTGGGGAGTGAAAAACTGTTTTTT.

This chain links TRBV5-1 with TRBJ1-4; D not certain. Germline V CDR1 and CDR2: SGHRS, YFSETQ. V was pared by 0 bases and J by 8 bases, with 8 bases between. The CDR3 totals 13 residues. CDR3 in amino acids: CASSLELNEKLFF. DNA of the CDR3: TGCGCCAGCAGCTTGGAGCTTAACGAAAAACTGTTTTTT.

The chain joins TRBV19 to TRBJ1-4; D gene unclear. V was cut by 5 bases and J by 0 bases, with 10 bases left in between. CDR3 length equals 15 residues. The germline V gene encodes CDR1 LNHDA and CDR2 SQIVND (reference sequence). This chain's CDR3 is CASSLLSATNEKLFF. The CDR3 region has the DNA TGTGCCAGTAGTCTCCTGAGTGCAACTAATGAAAAACTGTTTTTT.

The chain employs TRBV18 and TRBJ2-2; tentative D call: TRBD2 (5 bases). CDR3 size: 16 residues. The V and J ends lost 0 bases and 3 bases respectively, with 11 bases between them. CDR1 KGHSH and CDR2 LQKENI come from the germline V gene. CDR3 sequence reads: CASSPPTGVDTGELFF. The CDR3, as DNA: TGTGCCAGCTCACCACCGACCGGGGTAGACACCGGGGAGCTGTTTTTT. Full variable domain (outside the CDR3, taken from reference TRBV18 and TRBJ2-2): NAGVMQNPRHLVRRRGQEARLRCSPMKGHSHVYWYRQLPEEGLKFMVYLQKENIIDESGMPKERFSAEFPKEGPSILRIQQVVRGDSAAYFCASSPPTGVDTGELFFGEGSRLTVL.

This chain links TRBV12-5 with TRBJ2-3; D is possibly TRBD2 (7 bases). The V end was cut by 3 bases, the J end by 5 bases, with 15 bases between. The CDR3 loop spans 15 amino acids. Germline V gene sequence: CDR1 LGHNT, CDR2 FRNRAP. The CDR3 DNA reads TGTGCTAGTGGTTTTTCGGGGGGCCATGGAGATACGCAGTATTTT. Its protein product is CASGFSGGHGDTQYF.